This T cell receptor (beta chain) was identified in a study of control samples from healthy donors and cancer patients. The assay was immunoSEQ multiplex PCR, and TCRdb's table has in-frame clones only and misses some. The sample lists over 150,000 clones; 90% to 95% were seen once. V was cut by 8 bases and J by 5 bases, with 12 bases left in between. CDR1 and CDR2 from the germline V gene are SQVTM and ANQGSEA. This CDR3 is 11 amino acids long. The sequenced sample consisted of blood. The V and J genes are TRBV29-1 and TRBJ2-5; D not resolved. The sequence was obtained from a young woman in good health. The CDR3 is CSLRVGETQYF. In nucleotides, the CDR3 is TGCAGCCTCCGAGTTGGTGAGACCCAGTACTTC.